This TCR beta chain originates from a study of CD8 T cells in ankylosing spondylitis (dated by TCRdb to about 2017). The study in broad terms: The study profiled T cell receptor beta repertoires in healthy donors and ankylosing spondylitis patients to find disease-linked TCR variants. The full study cohort was made up of about 25 ankylosing spondylitis patients and 108 healthy donors. Peripheral blood samples were taken, and synovial fluid was additionally collected from ankylosing spondylitis patients. On the study overall, not on this receptor specifically: According to the report, matched synovial fluid samples from ankylosing spondylitis patients were significantly enriched for the disease-linked clones. A TCR beta motif made up of about eight highly homologous amino acid variants appeared to be characteristic of blood from ankylosing spondylitis patients. A CD8+ phenotype was shown by the disease-linked clones, which were found at relatively low frequencies in peripheral blood. Some of the motif variants had been reported before in the synovial fluid and blood of reactive arthritis patients, a finding that suggests common disease-initiation mechanisms.

Sequences WNHNN (CDR1) and SYGVQD (CDR2) are obtained from the germline V gene (reference sequence). V was cut back by 5 bases and J by 5 bases, leaving a gap of 14 bases between them. Taken from cysteine to phenylalanine, the CDR3 has 14 residues. Of all the DNA, just the CDR3 is kept, 42 bases in frame from base 1. Instrument used: Illumina HiSeq 2500. TCR beta libraries were prepared by quantitative 5'-RACE with molecular barcodes. Under the source paper's analysis protocol: A new computational method based on a probabilistic model of VDJ rearrangement was used to identify disease-linked TCR variants. TCRdb applied fastp at Q25 and MiXCR to the public reads, then kept only in-frame beta chains. Here each entry gathers all rows of one CDR3 protein and keeps the most common genes and DNA. TCRdb assigned the V and J calls; the authors' analysis was not used. Present in this sample are just over 300,000 distinct CDR3 sequences, less than 25% of which were seen just once. About 4% of the sample belongs to the ten largest clones.

On this clonotype: Its antigen specificity is not known. No qualities accompany the bases; no much larger clone lies one base away.

Sequenced: blood, either unsorted or a sorted T cell fraction (not recorded which). The sequence links TRBV10-1 to TRBJ2-3; the D gene is possibly TRBD1, with 8 bases matching. The sequence was collected from a female donor with ankylosing spondylitis or in good health (not recorded which). Read as DNA, the sequence is TGCGCCAGCAGTTTACAGGGGGGGGAAGATACGCAGTATTTT. This gives the protein CASSLQGGEDTQYF.